The 18 T cell receptor beta chains in this list originate from one sample, sequenced in a study of blood T cell repertoires in COVID-19. TCRdb's table, derived via immunoSEQ multiplex PCR, lists solely in-frame clones and lacks some. The sample has roughly 220,000 clones; 84% are singletons. The source material was PBMCs or T cells enriched from blood (not recorded which). The receptor source for this set is a middle-aged woman who had recovered from COVID-19.

For this clone: At the DNA level, this CDR3 is encoded by other sequences in the same sample as well. The chain joins TRBV5-1 to TRBJ2-7, with TRBD2 identical over 9 bases. Per germline, CDR1 SGHRS and CDR2 YFSETQ. The V gene end was trimmed by 0 bases and the J gene end by 2 bases; junction bases not matched to a gene: 3. The CDR3 length is 15 residues. The CDR3 sequence: CASSLGRGGTYEQYF. DNA for the CDR3: TGCGCCAGCAGCTTGGGGCGGGGGGGAACCTACGAGCAGTACTTC.

V is TRBV13 and J is TRBJ1-2; 7 nucleotides align to TRBD1. The V gene's germline CDR1 is PRHDT and CDR2 FYEKMQ (reference sequence). V was pared by 1 base and J by 0 bases, with 2 bases of the junction left unmatched. This CDR3 region has 15 residues. CDR3 nucleotides: TGTGCCAGCAGCTTAGAGGGACAGTCTAACTATGGCTACACCTTC. It specifies CASSLEGQSNYGYTF. Supplemented by reference TRBV13 and TRBJ1-2, the full variable domain reads AAGVIQSPRHLIKEKRETATLKCYPIPRHDTVYWYQQGPGQDPQFLISFYEKMQSDKGSIPDRFSAQQFSDYHSELNMSSLELGDSALYFCASSLEGQSNYGYTFGSGTRLTVV.

The genes are TRBV5-1 and TRBJ2-5; TRBD1 might be the D (5 bases). The length of the CDR3 is 13 residues. The V gene lost 5 bases and the J gene lost 4 bases, with 12 bases spanning the gap. CDR1 is SGHRS and CDR2 is YFSETQ in the germline V gene. The CDR3 protein is CASRQGVVETQYF. The CDR3 DNA sequence: TGCGCCAGCAGGCAAGGGGTGGTAGAGACCCAGTACTTC. The full variable domain, in which reference TRBV5-1 and TRBJ2-5 provide the parts outside the CDR3, is KAGVTQTPRYLIKTRGQQVTLSCSPISGHRSVSWYQQTPGQGLQFLFEYFSETQRNKGNFPGRFSGRQFSNSRSEMNVSTLELGDSALYLCASRQGVVETQYFGPGTRLLVL.

This rearrangement joins TRBV6-1 to TRBJ2-1; tentatively, D is TRBD2 (6 bases). The V end lost 2 bases, the J end lost 7 bases, and 12 bases lay between the germline ends. The CDR3 length is 14 residues. Germline CDR1 is MNHNS and CDR2 is SASEGT. Here the CDR3 DNA reads TGTGCCAGCAGTGAATTCGGGGGTAGGAATGAGCAGTTCTTC. This codes for CASSEFGGRNEQFF.

In its sample, this clone was seen a few times. The chain uses TRBV18 and TRBJ1-1, with D hard to call. Trimming removed 0 bases at V and 6 bases at J, with 11 bases between. CDR3 length: 14 residues. The germline V gene has CDR1 KGHSH and CDR2 LQKENI. The DNA of the CDR3 is TGTGCCAGCTCACCACCGGTGGCTAGTGCTGAAGCTTTCTTT. This sequence encodes CASSPPVASAEAFF.

The DNA for the CDR3 is TGTGCCTGGAGTGCCCCCGACACAATTAGCAATCAGCCCCAGCATTTT. This sequence encodes CAWSAPDTISNQPQHF. The V gene is TRBV30, the J gene TRBJ1-5; D uncertain. Germline lookup yields CDR1 GTSNPN and CDR2 SVGIG (reference sequence). This CDR3 is built from 16 residues. V was clipped by 1 base and J by 0 bases, with 13 bases between them. The variable domain in full, completed from reference TRBV30 and TRBJ1-5, reads SQTIHQWPATLVQPVGSPLSLECTVEGTSNPNLYWYRQAAGRGLQLLFYSVGIGQISSEVPQNLSASRPQDRQFILSSKKLLLSDSGFYLCAWSAPDTISNQPQHFGDGTRLSIL.

The V gene is TRBV5-1, the J gene TRBJ2-1; TRBD2 aligns across 8 bases. This CDR3 is 17 amino acids long. The V and J ends lost 1 base and 0 bases, in that order; junction bases with no gene match: 6. Per germline, CDR1 SGHRS and CDR2 YFSETQ. The CDR3 nucleotides read TGCGCCAGCAGCTTGACTAGCGGTATTAGCTCCTACAATGAGCAGTTCTTC. Translation: CASSLTSGISSYNEQFF.

The V call is TRBV7-9, the J call TRBJ2-2; 14 bases map to TRBD2. Trimming removed 4 bases from V and 4 bases from J; junction bases left unmatched: 8. Germline-derived CDR1 and CDR2 are SEHNR and FQNEAQ (reference sequence). The CDR3 runs 18 residues. This CDR3 is CASSYGTSGGMGTGELFF. The CDR3 DNA sequence: TGTGCCAGCAGCTACGGGACTAGCGGGGGTATGGGCACCGGGGAGCTGTTTTTT.

V gene TRBV3-1 (or the pseudogene TRBV3-2) combines with J gene TRBJ2-7, with D unresolved. Germline CDR1 LGHDT, CDR2 YNNKEL (reference sequence). The CDR3 is 16 amino acids. V gave up 1 base and J gave up 3 bases, with 16 bases separating them. As DNA, the CDR3 is TGTGCCAGCAGCCAAGGTAGGTACCCTGAGGACTACGAGCAGTACTTC. Protein: CASSQGRYPEDYEQYF.

V gene TRBV7-9 combines with J gene TRBJ2-7; D is possibly TRBD1 (6 bases). Trimming stripped 5 bases from V and 0 bases from J, with 11 bases between. This CDR3 has 14 residues. Germline assignment: CDR1 SEHNR and CDR2 FQNEAQ (reference sequence). The CDR3: CASSPGTLSYEQYF. The CDR3 nucleotides read TGTGCCAGCAGCCCCGGGACACTCTCCTACGAGCAGTACTTC.

V is TRBV24-1 and J is TRBJ2-1; perhaps TRBD2 as D (6 bases). There are 17 residues in the CDR3. The V end lost 4 bases, the J end lost 2 bases, and 17 bases lay between the germline ends. Looked up from germline, CDR1 is KGHDR and CDR2 is SFDVKD. CDR3 sequence (DNA): TGTGCCACCAGTGACTCGACAACGGAGGGGCCCTACAATGAGCAGTTCTTC. It specifies CATSDSTTEGPYNEQFF.

The J gene is TRBJ2-1, the V gene TRBV30; the match to TRBD1 covers 8 bases. The junction had 13 bases not matched to a gene; V was cut back by 3 bases and J by 9 bases. This CDR3 is built from 15 residues. Germline V gene sequence: CDR1 GTSNPN, CDR2 SVGIG (reference sequence). CDR3 sequence: CAWRRTGRRLGEQFF. DNA of the CDR3: TGTGCCTGGAGGAGGACAGGGCGCAGGTTAGGTGAGCAGTTCTTC.

V and J are TRBV2 and TRBJ1-2; 7 nucleotides match TRBD1. The germline gives CDR1 SNHLY, CDR2 FYNNEI. V was pared by 8 bases and J by 0 bases, with 6 bases of the junction left unmatched. CDR3 length: 14 amino acids. The CDR3 coding sequence is TGTGCCAGCGTCCGACAGGGCTCTAACTATGGCTACACCTTC. Protein: CASVRQGSNYGYTF.

CDR3 sequence: CAISETGTDYSYEQYF. DNA for the CDR3: TGTGCCATCAGTGAGACCGGGACAGACTACTCCTACGAGCAGTACTTC. V usage is TRBV10-3 and J usage is TRBJ2-7; 7 nucleotides align to TRBD1. Germline V gene lookup returns CDR1 ENHRY and CDR2 SYGVKD. The junction had 7 bases not matched to a gene; V was cut back by 2 bases and J by 0 bases. The CDR3 is 16 amino acids.

This clone was observed once. The rearrangement joins TRBV5-8 to TRBJ2-3; TRBD2 agrees at 7 bases. The germline gives CDR1 SGHTS, CDR2 YDEGEE. This CDR3 region has 16 residues. With V trimmed by 4 bases and J by 5 bases, 13 bases remained unmatched. CDR3 residues: CASSIDWRETLDTQYF. CDR3 DNA: TGTGCCAGCAGCATCGACTGGCGGGAGACGTTAGATACGCAGTATTTT.

The chain joins TRBV5-1 to TRBJ2-5; the match to TRBD2 covers 7 bases. J lost 4 bases, V lost 4 bases, and 10 bases had no gene match. From germline, CDR1 is SGHRS and CDR2 YFSETQ. This CDR3 is 15 amino acids long. CDR3 nucleotides: TGCGCCAGCAGCCCCGGGGAGGGACGGAGAGAGACCCAGTACTTC. Its translation: CASSPGEGRRETQYF.

Comments on this clone: The identical CDR3 is also encoded by other nucleotide sequences in the sample. The gene calls are TRBV11-2 and TRBJ2-7; D is unresolved. Germline V gene sequence: CDR1 SGHAT, CDR2 FQNNGV. Trimming left V 1 base short and J 3 bases short, with 7 bases between. The CDR3 loop spans 13 amino acids. The CDR3 region is CASSLARLYEQYF. CDR3 DNA sequence: TGTGCCAGCAGCTTAGCGCGACTCTACGAGCAGTACTTC.

This sequence joins TRBV27 and TRBJ1-2, with D possibly being TRBD1 (5 bases). The CDR3 contains 15 residues. CDR1 and CDR2 (germline): MNHEY, SMNVEV (reference sequence). V lost 0 bases, J lost 4 bases, and 12 bases lay in between. CDR3 region: CASSLSPRTSYGYTF. The DNA of the CDR3 is TGTGCCAGCAGTTTATCCCCTCGGACAAGCTATGGCTACACCTTC.